These 31 T cell receptor beta chains share one sample of origin, sequenced in a study of blood T cell repertoires in COVID-19. Here immunoSEQ multiplex PCR was the method, and the copy in TCRdb shows in-frame clones only, minus some. Altogether approximately 140,000 clones are present, about 91% being singletons, with the ten largest covering 28%. The sample was peripheral blood. Every receptor here comes from a human donor in a cohort sampled during active COVID-19.

This clone was observed a single time. This rearrangement joins TRBV5-4 to TRBJ2-5, with a possible D match to TRBD2 (6 bases). The CDR3 spans 14 residues. Deletions cut 3 bases from V and 4 bases from J, with 13 bases between. Germline lookup yields CDR1 SGHNT and CDR2 YYREEE (reference sequence). The CDR3 coding sequence is TGTGCCAGCAGCTCCCCCGGGGGAGGAGAGACCCAGTACTTC. It yields the protein CASSSPGGGETQYF.

The chain is built from TRBV6-5 and TRBJ1-2, with 7 bases matching TRBD1. V lost 6 bases to trimming and J lost 4 bases; unmatched junction nucleotides: 5. This CDR3 spans 13 amino acids. The germline gives CDR1 MNHEY, CDR2 SVGAGI. Written as DNA, the CDR3 is TGTGCCAGCAGGACCGGGACAGTCTATGGCTACACCTTC. Translating it yields CASRTGTVYGYTF.

The chain uses TRBV27 and TRBJ2-1; 7 bases match TRBD2. V was pared by 2 bases and J by 3 bases, with 4 bases of the junction left unmatched. Germline CDR1 and CDR2: MNHEY and SMNVEV (reference sequence). The CDR3 sequence is 15 residues long. CDR3 amino acids: CASSLASGFYNEQFF. In nucleotides, the CDR3 is TGTGCCAGCAGTTTAGCTAGCGGATTCTACAATGAGCAGTTCTTC.

The gene calls are TRBV3-1 (or the pseudogene TRBV3-2) and TRBJ1-2; no firm D call. V was cut by 1 base and J by 0 bases, with 6 bases left in between. The CDR3 has 14 residues. CDR1 LGHDT and CDR2 YNNKEL come from the germline V gene (reference sequence). As DNA, the CDR3 is TGTGCCAGCAGCCAAGCACAATCTAACTATGGCTACACCTTC. Its protein is CASSQAQSNYGYTF.

In its sample, this clone was seen a few times. V and J are TRBV6-2 or TRBV6-3 and TRBJ1-1; D is unclear. The CDR3 runs 15 residues. Trimming took off 4 bases at V and 0 bases at J, with 12 bases between the two ends. Germline assignment: CDR1 MNHEY and CDR2 SVGEGT. CDR3 DNA sequence: TGTGCCAGCAGTTTTGCGGGAAGGGTGAACACTGAAGCTTTCTTT. It codes for CASSFAGRVNTEAFF.

The J gene is TRBJ2-3, the V gene TRBV5-8, with 9 bases identical to TRBD2. Trimming at V came to 1 base and at J to 0 bases, leaving 3 bases not matched to a gene. Germline CDR1 and CDR2: SGHTS and YDEGEE. This CDR3 region has 16 residues. DNA of the CDR3: TGTGCCAGCAGCTTGAGACTAGCGGTTAGCACAGATACGCAGTATTTT. Protein product: CASSLRLAVSTDTQYF.

J is TRBJ1-4 and V is TRBV5-1; D is undetermined. V dropped 0 bases and J dropped 4 bases, with 7 bases sitting between them. The germline V gene has CDR1 SGHRS and CDR2 YFSETQ. The CDR3 has 14 residues. Here the CDR3 DNA reads TGCGCCAGCAGCTTGGGCGGGGTTAATGAAAAACTGTTTTTT. Amino acid sequence: CASSLGGVNEKLFF.

This clone has a handful of counts. The gene calls are TRBV7-8 and TRBJ1-5, with 9 bases that match TRBD1. This CDR3 is 15 amino acids long. The J segment lost 6 bases and the V segment lost 5 bases, leaving 8 bases of the junction unmatched. Germline lookup yields CDR1 SGHVS and CDR2 FQNEAQ. CDR3 in DNA: TGTGCCAGCAGCCGGGACAGGGTGAATATTCAGCCCCAGCATTTT. This translates into CASSRDRVNIQPQHF.

The chain employs TRBV13 and TRBJ2-7; unclear D gene. This CDR3 region has 17 residues. Germline lookup yields CDR1 PRHDT and CDR2 FYEKMQ (reference sequence). Trimming pared 2 bases from V and 2 bases from J, leaving 19 bases between. CDR3 in DNA: TGTGCCAGCAGCTTAACTTTGGGCCAAACCCAGACCTACGAGCAGTACTTC. It translates to CASSLTLGQTQTYEQYF.

The J gene is TRBJ1-1, the V gene TRBV5-1, with D maybe TRBD1 (5 bases). Germline CDR1 and CDR2: SGHRS and YFSETQ. The CDR3 contains 15 residues. Deletions cut 0 bases from V and 0 bases from J, with 9 bases between. CDR3 region: CASSLGGQMNTEAFF. CDR3 nucleotides: TGCGCCAGCAGCTTGGGCGGACAAATGAACACTGAAGCTTTCTTT.

V gene TRBV23-1 combines with J gene TRBJ1-2; D unclear. TRBV23-1 is an ORF for which the function is uncertain. V was shortened by 0 bases and J by 4 bases, with 9 bases between the two germline ends. This CDR3 spans 14 amino acids. CDR3 coding DNA: TGCGCCAGCAGTCAATCGTTCCGGGTCTATGGCTACACCTTC. This translates into CASSQSFRVYGYTF.

V usage is TRBV4-2 and J usage is TRBJ2-1, with TRBD2 matching over 10 bases. This CDR3 spans 20 amino acids. V shed 0 bases and J 0 bases; nucleotides not matched to a gene: 11. Germline V gene lookup returns CDR1 LGHNA and CDR2 YNFKEQ. The CDR3, as DNA: TGTGCCAGCAGCCAAGACCCATCTAGCGGGGGCCTCAGCTCCTACAATGAGCAGTTCTTC. It specifies CASSQDPSSGGLSSYNEQFF.

The gene calls are TRBV27 and TRBJ1-6, with D tentatively TRBD1 (6 bases). Looked up from germline, CDR1 is MNHEY and CDR2 is SMNVEV (reference sequence). Deletions cut 2 bases from V and 16 bases from J, with 12 bases between. CDR3 size: 12 residues. The CDR3 nucleotides are TGTGCCAGCAGTTTAATCAAGGGGGAGCTCCACTTT. Protein product: CASSLIKGELHF.

DNA of the CDR3: TGTGCCAGTATCGGAGGAGCGGGGGGCAGTGTAGGCGGGGAGCTGTTTTTT. It encodes CASIGGAGGSVGGELFF. This rearrangement joins TRBV19 to TRBJ2-2, with 9 bases matching TRBD2. With 7 bases clipped from V and 7 bases from J, the junction kept 16 bases outside the gene matches. Germline loops: CDR1 LNHDA, CDR2 SQIVND (reference sequence). This CDR3 has 17 amino acids.

The rearrangement uses TRBV7-9 and TRBJ1-6; 9 nucleotides match TRBD1. The CDR3 has 15 amino acids. With V trimmed by 5 bases and J by 8 bases, 7 bases remained unmatched. The germline V gene has CDR1 SEHNR and CDR2 FQNEAQ (reference sequence). CDR3: CASSPTGGAYSPLHF. The CDR3 DNA follows: TGTGCCAGCAGCCCTACAGGGGGCGCATATTCACCCCTCCACTTT.

This clone was recorded once. Here the CDR3 DNA reads TGCGCCAGCAGCGTGGGGAGTGCTACCTACGAGCAGTACTTC. It codes for CASSVGSATYEQYF. The chain employs TRBV5-1 and TRBJ2-7; a possible D gene is TRBD2 (5 bases). The CDR3 runs to 14 residues. Germline values: CDR1 SGHRS, CDR2 YFSETQ. Trimming pared 4 bases from V and 2 bases from J, leaving 13 bases between. Filled out from reference TRBV5-1 and TRBJ2-7, the complete variable domain reads KAGVTQTPRYLIKTRGQQVTLSCSPISGHRSVSWYQQTPGQGLQFLFEYFSETQRNKGNFPGRFSGRQFSNSRSEMNVSTLELGDSALYLCASSVGSATYEQYFGPGTRLTVT.

The gene calls are TRBV4-3 and TRBJ1-1; 10 nucleotides align to TRBD1. The CDR3 consists of 17 residues. In germline, CDR1 is LGHNA, CDR2 YSLEER. The V and J ends lost 2 bases and 2 bases, in that order; junction bases with no gene match: 8. The CDR3 DNA reads as TGCGCCAGCAGCCAACTCGTGGGGGACAGGGGTAACACTGAAGCTTTCTTT. Translating gives CASSQLVGDRGNTEAFF.

The chain uses TRBV7-3 and TRBJ1-2, with TRBD1 matching 9 bases. CDR3 length: 13 amino acids. Germline CDR1 and CDR2: SGHTA and FQGTGA. V lost 3 bases, J lost 6 bases, and 2 bases stayed unmatched. The CDR3 coding sequence is TGTGCCAGCAGCTTGGACAGGGGCGATGGCTACACCTTC. Translating it yields CASSLDRGDGYTF.

The V call is TRBV7-2, the J call TRBJ2-7, with 10 positions matching TRBD2. The CDR3 consists of 19 residues. Germline CDR1 and CDR2: SGHTA and FQGNSA. V shed 5 bases and J 0 bases; nucleotides not matched to a gene: 16. CDR3 bases: TGTGCCAGCAGCCCAGGGCGGCTAGCGGGGGCTAGGGTCTCCTACGAGCAGTACTTC. Its protein product is CASSPGRLAGARVSYEQYF.

The chain recombines TRBV4-3 with TRBJ1-4; maybe TRBD1 (6 bases). The CDR3 is 15 residues long. V gave up 0 bases and J gave up 4 bases, with 9 bases separating them. The germline gives CDR1 LGHNA, CDR2 YSLEER. The CDR3 DNA reads TGCGCCAGCAGCCAAGAAGGACAGCGTAATGAAAAACTGTTTTTT. Translation gives CASSQEGQRNEKLFF.

This clone was seen a single time. The chain couples TRBV18 to TRBJ2-2, with TRBD1 matching over 9 bases. This CDR3 region has 15 residues. Germline loops: CDR1 KGHSH, CDR2 LQKENI. V lost 3 bases, J lost 1 base, and 0 bases stayed unmatched. CDR3 in amino acids: CASSPGQGNTGELFF. CDR3 nucleotides: TGTGCCAGCTCACCGGGACAGGGGAACACCGGGGAGCTGTTTTTT.

The J gene is TRBJ1-6, the V gene TRBV15; D remains ambiguous. CDR3 length: 13 residues. CDR1 and CDR2 from the germline V gene are LNHNV and YYDKDF (reference sequence). Trimming took off 5 bases at V and 10 bases at J, with 12 bases between the two ends. The CDR3 DNA is TGTGCCACCAGCCCCTCGCCGAGGTCACCCCTCCACTTT. Protein sequence: CATSPSPRSPLHF.

The gene calls are TRBV29-1 and TRBJ1-4; D unclear. Germline V gene sequence: CDR1 SQVTM, CDR2 ANQGSEA. This CDR3 contains 10 residues. Trimming pared 5 bases from V and 6 bases from J, leaving 4 bases between. CDR3 bases: TGCAGCGTTTATGATGAAAAACTGTTTTTT. It is translated as CSVYDEKLFF.

The genes are TRBV7-8 and TRBJ2-1; D may be TRBD1 (6 bases). Germline CDR1 is SGHVS and CDR2 is FQNEAQ. The CDR3 covers 14 residues. Trimming removed 7 bases at V and 5 bases at J, with 15 bases between. The DNA of the CDR3 is TGTGCCAGCACCCTGGGCACAGGGAACAATGAGCAGTTCTTC. It translates to CASTLGTGNNEQFF.

The rearrangement joins TRBV30 to TRBJ2-5; D unresolved. There are 14 residues in the CDR3. Trimming shortened V by 0 bases and J by 1 base, and 9 bases separated the two germline ends. Germline values: CDR1 GTSNPN, CDR2 SVGIG (reference sequence). The CDR3 loop is CAWSVTASQETQYF. The CDR3 coding sequence is TGTGCCTGGAGTGTTACAGCCTCCCAAGAGACCCAGTACTTC.

The chain uses TRBV30 and TRBJ2-1; 9 bases match TRBD1. With 0 bases clipped from V and 6 bases from J, the junction kept 0 bases outside the gene matches. CDR3 size: 13 residues. Germline V CDR1 and CDR2: GTSNPN, SVGIG (reference sequence). The CDR3 loop reads CAWSVQGANEQFF. The CDR3 region has the DNA TGTGCCTGGAGTGTACAGGGGGCCAATGAGCAGTTCTTC.

The chain combines TRBV19 with TRBJ2-6; D is perhaps TRBD2 (5 bases). V was trimmed by 3 bases and J by 3 bases, leaving 12 bases between them. Germline assignment: CDR1 LNHDA and CDR2 SQIVND (reference sequence). This CDR3 is built from 16 residues. CDR3 amino acids: CASSISGSGGANVLTF. CDR3 coding DNA: TGTGCCAGTAGTATCTCGGGGAGTGGTGGGGCCAACGTCCTGACTTTC.

The CDR3 coding sequence is TGCAGTGCTAGTGGTCTAGCGGGGGCGGAGACCCAGTACTTC. Translating gives CSASGLAGAETQYF. This sequence joins TRBV20-1 and TRBJ2-5; TRBD2 matches at 10 bases. With 3 bases clipped from V and 5 bases from J, the junction kept 6 bases outside the gene matches. Germline V gene lookup returns CDR1 DFQATT and CDR2 SNEGSKA (reference sequence). This CDR3 contains 14 residues.

Only one count was recorded for this clone. The J gene is TRBJ1-2, the V gene TRBV5-4; 7 positions match TRBD1. This CDR3 is 15 amino acids long. J gave up 6 bases and V 1 base, and 9 bases lay outside the gene matches. From germline, CDR1 is SGHNT and CDR2 YYREEE (reference sequence). DNA of the CDR3: TGTGCCAGCAGCTTGAGTCGACAGGGCGGGGATGGCTACACCTTC. Translated, it gives CASSLSRQGGDGYTF.

V gene TRBV7-2 combines with J gene TRBJ2-7, with TRBD1 matching 7 bases. Germline V gene lookup returns CDR1 SGHTA and CDR2 FQGNSA. CDR3 length: 16 residues. The ends lost 0 bases at V and 6 bases at J; junction bases unmatched: 11. The CDR3 DNA is TGTGCCAGCAGCTTAGCGGGCCGACAGGGTAGGGGCGAGCAGTACTTC. Amino acid sequence: CASSLAGRQGRGEQYF.

This clone came up a few times. V is TRBV7-9 and J is TRBJ2-5; weak D call: TRBD1 (6 bases). V lost 5 bases, J lost 5 bases, and 18 bases lay in between. In germline, CDR1 is SEHNR, CDR2 FQNEAQ (reference sequence). CDR3 length: 15 residues. CDR3 in DNA: TGTGCCAGCAGCCCCAGGGACACTCAACAGGAGACCCAGTACTTC. Encoded protein: CASSPRDTQQETQYF. Supplemented by reference TRBV7-9 and TRBJ2-5, the full variable domain reads DTGVSQNPRHKITKRGQNVTFRCDPISEHNRLYWYRQTLGQGPEFLTYFQNEAQLEKSRLLSDRFSAERPKGSFSTLEIQRTEQGDSAMYLCASSPRDTQQETQYFGPGTRLLVL.